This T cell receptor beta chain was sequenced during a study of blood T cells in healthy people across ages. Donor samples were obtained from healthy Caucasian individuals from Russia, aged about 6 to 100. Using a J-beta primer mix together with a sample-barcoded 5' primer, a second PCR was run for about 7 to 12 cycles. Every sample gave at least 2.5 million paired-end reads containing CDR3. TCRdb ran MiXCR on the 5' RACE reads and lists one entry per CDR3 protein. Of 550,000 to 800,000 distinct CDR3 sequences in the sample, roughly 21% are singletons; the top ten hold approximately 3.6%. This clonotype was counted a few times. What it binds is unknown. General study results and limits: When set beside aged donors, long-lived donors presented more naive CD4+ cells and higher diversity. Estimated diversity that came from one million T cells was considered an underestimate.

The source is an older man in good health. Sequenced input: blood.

The CDR3 reads CASSPSGAGGTGELFF. The CDR3 DNA follows: TGTGCCAGCAGTCCGTCGGGGGCTGGGGGCACCGGGGAGCTGTTTTTT. The chain couples TRBV28 to TRBJ2-2; perhaps D is TRBD1 or TRBD2 (6 bases each). Trimming took 5 bases from V and 4 from J, leaving 17 bases between them. Germline CDR1 MDHEN, CDR2 SYDVKM. This CDR3 spans 16 amino acids.